This TCR beta chain originates from a study of CD8+ T cells in alopecia areata. Looking at the study overall: The drug, oral tofacitinib, was given to treated patients at 5 to 10 mg twice daily. Patients in the study were on tofacitinib for 6 to 18 months, then off it for 6 months.

Points from the study as a whole: Compared with mice, patients displayed less clear TCR sharing, possibly for HLA-related reasons. Clonality in lesional scalp, especially alopecia totalis/universalis, exceeded that of normal scalp.

Extraction of RNA preceded its reverse transcription into cDNA, which served as the sequencing template. Some clones are missing from TCRdb's copy, which holds only in-frame ones; the method was immunoSEQ multiplex PCR. The sample lists roughly 59,000 clones, 45% to 55% occurring once. The CDR3 spans 11 residues. The V segment lost 7 bases and the J segment 3 bases; nucleotides outside the gene matches: 3. Germline CDR1 SQVTM, CDR2 ANQGSEA. With respect to this clone: The antigen remains undetermined.

The sequenced sample was CD8+ T cells sorted from blood, obtained at week 0. The TCR was taken from a human donor with alopecia areata. V usage is TRBV29-1 and J usage is TRBJ2-7; 7 bases line up with TRBD1. CDR3 residues: CSESGGYEQYF. CDR3 nucleotide sequence: TGCAGCGAGTCAGGGGGCTACGAGCAGTACTTC.